These T cell receptor beta chains were read from a single sample in a study of siplizumab effects on memory and regulatory T cells. Libraries were prepared by immunoSEQ multiplex PCR; TCRdb keeps only in-frame clonotypes and omits some of them. The sample shows fewer than 120,000 clones, approximately 92% of them seen only once. The sequenced sample was CD4+ T cells sorted from blood. The receptor set was obtained from a human donor in good health. Both conserved end residues are part of each CDR3. A D gene is named only where the DNA matches it firmly. Expanded clones get a size class; other rows say once, few or many, or leave the size out.

CDR3 protein: CSAPVKGGYTF; CDR3 DNA: TGCAGTGCACCGGTTAAGGGAGGCTACACCTTC; J gene: TRBJ1-2; V gene: TRBV20-1; clone size: few; D gene: NA
CDR3 protein: CASRGQEDGYTF; CDR3 DNA: TGTGCCAGCCGCGGACAGGAGGATGGCTACACCTTC; J gene: TRBJ1-2; V gene: TRBV27; clone size: once; D gene: TRBD1
CDR3 protein: CASSNGPEYGYTF; CDR3 DNA: TGTGCCAGTAGTAACGGGCCTGAATATGGCTACACCTTC; J gene: TRBJ1-2; V gene: TRBV19; clone size: NA; D gene: NA
CDR3 protein: CAWSGKTTGTGSRGYTF; CDR3 DNA: TGTGCCTGGAGTGGGAAAACAACCGGGACAGGGTCGCGGGGCTACACCTTC; J gene: TRBJ1-2; V gene: TRBV30; clone size: NA; D gene: TRBD1
CDR3 protein: CASSSAGSSGLPYEQYF; CDR3 DNA: TGTGCCAGCAGCTCCGCGGGAAGCTCGGGACTACCCTACGAGCAGTACTTC; J gene: TRBJ2-7; V gene: TRBV13; clone size: NA; D gene: TRBD2
CDR3 protein: CASSFNTGELFF; CDR3 DNA: TGCGCCAGCAGCTTTAACACCGGGGAGCTGTTTTTT; J gene: TRBJ2-2; V gene: TRBV5-1; clone size: once; D gene: NA
CDR3 protein: CASSPGGNQPQHF; CDR3 DNA: TGTGCCAGCAGCCCAGGCGGCAATCAGCCCCAGCATTTT; J gene: TRBJ1-5; V gene: TRBV7-3; clone size: NA; D gene: NA
CDR3 protein: CASSWDGTYEQYF; CDR3 DNA: TGTGCCAGCAGCTGGGACGGTACCTACGAGCAGTACTTC; J gene: TRBJ2-7; V gene: TRBV5-4; clone size: NA; D gene: NA
CDR3 protein: CASRMQFGQGYYNEQFF; CDR3 DNA: TGTGCCAGCAGAATGCAATTCGGACAGGGGTATTACAATGAGCAGTTCTTC; J gene: TRBJ2-1; V gene: TRBV27; clone size: NA; D gene: TRBD1
CDR3 protein: CASSSPGRGERYNEQFF; CDR3 DNA: TGTGCCAGCAGCTCCCCCGGGCGCGGCGAGAGGTACAATGAGCAGTTCTTC; J gene: TRBJ2-1; V gene: TRBV7-6; clone size: NA; D gene: NA
CDR3 protein: CSAEYQETQYF; CDR3 DNA: TGCAGCGCTGAGTACCAAGAGACCCAGTACTTC; J gene: TRBJ2-5; V gene: TRBV29-1; clone size: NA; D gene: NA
CDR3 protein: CASSPTSGRKVSTDTQYF; CDR3 DNA: TGTGCCAGCAGCCCGACTAGCGGGAGGAAGGTGAGCACAGATACGCAGTATTTT; J gene: TRBJ2-3; V gene: TRBV5-4; clone size: NA; D gene: TRBD2
CDR3 protein: CASSYVGRLDTGELFF; CDR3 DNA: TGTGCCAGCAGTTACGTGGGCCGCCTCGACACCGGGGAGCTGTTTTTT; J gene: TRBJ2-2; V gene: TRBV6-5; clone size: NA; D gene: NA
CDR3 protein: CASSLGTGGHQPQHF; CDR3 DNA: TGCGCCAGCAGCTTGGGAACAGGGGGCCATCAGCCCCAGCATTTT; J gene: TRBJ1-5; V gene: TRBV5-1; clone size: NA; D gene: TRBD1
CDR3 protein: CASSPGRVLAGELFF; CDR3 DNA: TGTGCCAGCTCACCAGGGCGTGTATTAGCCGGGGAGCTGTTTTTT; J gene: TRBJ2-2; V gene: TRBV18; clone size: once; D gene: NA
CDR3 protein: CASSLGGQGRGNQPQHF; CDR3 DNA: TGTGCCAGCAGCTTAGGAGGACAGGGGAGAGGAAATCAGCCCCAGCATTTT; J gene: TRBJ1-5; V gene: TRBV11-3; clone size: NA; D gene: TRBD1
CDR3 protein: CASSNLQGGGQPQHF; CDR3 DNA: TGTGCCAGCAGTAATTTACAGGGCGGTGGGCAGCCCCAGCATTTT; J gene: TRBJ1-5; V gene: TRBV28; clone size: NA; D gene: NA
CDR3 protein: CASSTRGSALFGNEQFF; CDR3 DNA: TGTGCCAGCAGCACCAGGGGATCGGCCCTTTTCGGCAATGAGCAGTTCTTC; J gene: TRBJ2-1; V gene: TRBV7-3; clone size: NA; D gene: NA
CDR3 protein: CASSQGDREFQFF; CDR3 DNA: TGTGCCAGCAGCCAAGGCGACCGGGAGTTCCAGTTCTTC; J gene: TRBJ2-1; V gene: TRBV14; clone size: NA; D gene: NA
CDR3 protein: CASSRTLGETQYF; CDR3 DNA: TGCGCCAGCAGCCGGACCTTGGGGGAGACCCAGTACTTC; J gene: TRBJ2-5; V gene: TRBV4-1; clone size: NA; D gene: NA
CDR3 protein: CASSPAGQNFEQYF; CDR3 DNA: TGTGCCAGCAGTCCAGCAGGACAGAACTTCGAGCAGTACTTC; J gene: TRBJ2-7; V gene: TRBV28; clone size: NA; D gene: NA
CDR3 protein: CASSPLGSGIYNEQFF; CDR3 DNA: TGTGCCAGCTCACCTCTCGGGAGCGGGATCTACAATGAGCAGTTCTTC; J gene: TRBJ2-1; V gene: TRBV18; clone size: NA; D gene: TRBD2
CDR3 protein: CASSPLAGGSGYTF; CDR3 DNA: TGTGCCAGCTCTCCATTAGCTGGGGGGTCTGGCTACACCTTC; J gene: TRBJ1-2; V gene: TRBV18; clone size: NA; D gene: NA
CDR3 protein: CASSRAGTGNQPQHF; CDR3 DNA: TGTGCCAGCAGTCGGGCAGGGACGGGCAATCAGCCCCAGCATTTT; J gene: TRBJ1-5; V gene: TRBV6-5; clone size: NA; D gene: NA
CDR3 protein: CASSPSYDRNEQFF; CDR3 DNA: TGTGCCAGCAGTCCTTCATACGACAGGAATGAGCAGTTCTTC; J gene: TRBJ2-1; V gene: TRBV6-1; clone size: NA; D gene: NA
CDR3 protein: CATTTDRNYGYTF; CDR3 DNA: TGTGCAACCACCACAGACAGAAACTATGGCTACACCTTC; J gene: TRBJ1-2; V gene: TRBV6-6; clone size: NA; D gene: NA
CDR3 protein: CASSAGNTEAFF; CDR3 DNA: TGCGCCAGCAGTGCAGGGAACACTGAAGCTTTCTTT; J gene: TRBJ1-1; V gene: TRBV10-2; clone size: NA; D gene: NA
CDR3 protein: CASSLNREGSPLHF; CDR3 DNA: TGTGCCAGCAGCTTAAACAGGGAGGGTTCACCCCTCCACTTT; J gene: TRBJ1-6; V gene: TRBV11-1; clone size: once; D gene: NA
CDR3 protein: CASSIVPGGGETQYF; CDR3 DNA: TGTGCCAGTAGTATAGTCCCAGGGGGCGGTGAGACCCAGTACTTC; J gene: TRBJ2-5; V gene: TRBV19; clone size: NA; D gene: TRBD1
CDR3 protein: CASSPDWTGQETQYF; CDR3 DNA: TGTGCCAGCTCACCAGATTGGACAGGGCAAGAGACCCAGTACTTC; J gene: TRBJ2-5; V gene: TRBV18; clone size: few; D gene: TRBD1
CDR3 protein: CASRLWGRAYEQYF; CDR3 DNA: TGTGCCAGCAGGCTGTGGGGGAGGGCCTACGAGCAGTACTTC; J gene: TRBJ2-7; V gene: TRBV5-8; clone size: NA; D gene: TRBD2
CDR3 protein: CASSGGNTDTQYF; CDR3 DNA: TGTGCCAGCAGCGGAGGGAACACAGATACGCAGTATTTT; J gene: TRBJ2-3; V gene: TRBV5-4; clone size: NA; D gene: NA
CDR3 protein: CASIGRGGNTIYF; CDR3 DNA: TGTGCCAGCATTGGGCGGGGCGGAAACACCATATATTTT; J gene: TRBJ1-3; V gene: TRBV2; clone size: NA; D gene: NA
CDR3 protein: CASSQGDSGGYTF; CDR3 DNA: TGCGCCAGCAGCCAAGGCGACTCCGGTGGCTACACCTTC; J gene: TRBJ1-2; V gene: TRBV4-1; clone size: NA; D gene: NA
CDR3 protein: CASSLGLSGAYNEQFF; CDR3 DNA: TGTGCCAGCAGCTTAGGACTTAGTGGGGCCTACAATGAGCAGTTCTTC; J gene: TRBJ2-1; V gene: TRBV7-9; clone size: NA; D gene: NA
CDR3 protein: CASKAPSRGMNTEAFF; CDR3 DNA: TGTGCCAGCAAGGCTCCCTCCAGGGGGATGAACACTGAAGCTTTCTTT; J gene: TRBJ1-1; V gene: TRBV6-6; clone size: NA; D gene: TRBD1
CDR3 protein: CASSPNSYPEQFF; CDR3 DNA: TGTGCCAGCAGCCCAAATTCCTACCCTGAGCAGTTCTTC; J gene: TRBJ2-1; V gene: TRBV7-2; clone size: NA; D gene: NA
CDR3 protein: CASRGRGRTEAFF; CDR3 DNA: TGCGCCAGCAGGGGGAGGGGTCGGACTGAAGCTTTCTTT; J gene: TRBJ1-1; V gene: TRBV10-2; clone size: NA; D gene: NA
CDR3 protein: CASSPDSSGANVLTF; CDR3 DNA: TGTGCCAGCTCCCCGGACAGCTCTGGGGCCAACGTCCTGACTTTC; J gene: TRBJ2-6; V gene: TRBV18; clone size: NA; D gene: NA
CDR3 protein: CASSTKTASLYF; CDR3 DNA: TGTGCCAGCAGTACCAAGACAGCTTCGCTCTATTTT; J gene: TRBJ1-3; V gene: TRBV25-1; clone size: once; D gene: NA
CDR3 protein: CAIMGPGETQYF; CDR3 DNA: TGTGCCATCATGGGTCCGGGCGAGACCCAGTACTTC; J gene: TRBJ2-5; V gene: TRBV10-3; clone size: NA; D gene: NA
CDR3 protein: CASSPPGFTEAFF; CDR3 DNA: TGTGCCAGCTCACCACCGGGTTTCACTGAAGCTTTCTTT; J gene: TRBJ1-1; V gene: TRBV18; clone size: NA; D gene: NA
CDR3 protein: CASSTSSGANVLTF; CDR3 DNA: TGCGCCAGCAGCACTTCCTCTGGGGCCAACGTCCTGACTTTC; J gene: TRBJ2-6; V gene: TRBV5-1; clone size: NA; D gene: NA
CDR3 protein: CASRRDLSNYGYTF; CDR3 DNA: TGTGCCAGCAGGAGGGACTTATCAAACTATGGCTACACCTTC; J gene: TRBJ1-2; V gene: TRBV6-5; clone size: NA; D gene: NA
CDR3 protein: CASSPGTRSYNEQFF; CDR3 DNA: TGTGCCAGCAGCCCAGGGACTAGAAGCTACAATGAGCAGTTCTTC; J gene: TRBJ2-1; V gene: TRBV9; clone size: NA; D gene: TRBD2
CDR3 protein: CASSATGIEAFF; CDR3 DNA: TGTGCCAGCAGTGCTACAGGGATTGAAGCTTTCTTT; J gene: TRBJ1-1; V gene: TRBV6-1; clone size: NA; D gene: NA
CDR3 protein: CASSLGDRSPYEQYF; CDR3 DNA: TGCGCCAGCAGCTTGGGCGACAGAAGTCCCTACGAGCAGTACTTC; J gene: TRBJ2-7; V gene: TRBV5-1; clone size: NA; D gene: NA
CDR3 protein: CASSFGERTGELFF; CDR3 DNA: TGTGCCAGTAGTTTCGGGGAGCGAACCGGGGAGCTGTTTTTT; J gene: TRBJ2-2; V gene: TRBV19; clone size: NA; D gene: NA
CDR3 protein: CASSSNGQFNEKLFF; CDR3 DNA: TGCGCCAGCAGCTCGAATGGACAGTTTAATGAAAAACTGTTTTTT; J gene: TRBJ1-4; V gene: TRBV5-1; clone size: NA; D gene: NA
CDR3 protein: CASSLGEITDTQYF; CDR3 DNA: TGCGCCAGCAGCTTGGGTGAGATCACAGATACGCAGTATTTT; J gene: TRBJ2-3; V gene: TRBV5-1; clone size: NA; D gene: NA
CDR3 protein: CATSRDLGMNTQYF; CDR3 DNA: TGTGCCACCAGCAGAGATCTCGGGATGAACACGCAGTATTTT; J gene: TRBJ2-3; V gene: TRBV15; clone size: NA; D gene: NA
CDR3 protein: CASSVTDSYEQYF; CDR3 DNA: TGTGCCAGCAGCGTTACCGACTCCTACGAGCAGTACTTC; J gene: TRBJ2-7; V gene: TRBV7-6; clone size: once; D gene: NA
CDR3 protein: CASSLVLAGVTDTQYF; CDR3 DNA: TGTGCCAGCAGCTTGGTGCTAGCGGGAGTAACGGATACGCAGTATTTT; J gene: TRBJ2-3; V gene: TRBV5-5; clone size: NA; D gene: TRBD2
CDR3 protein: CASSEEARGTDTQYF; CDR3 DNA: TGTGCCAGCAGTGAAGAGGCCAGAGGCACAGATACGCAGTATTTT; J gene: TRBJ2-3; V gene: TRBV2; clone size: once; D gene: NA
CDR3 protein: CASSSGRASNTEAFF; CDR3 DNA: TGTGCCAGCAGTTCTGGCAGGGCCTCGAACACTGAAGCTTTCTTT; J gene: TRBJ1-1; V gene: TRBV6-5; clone size: NA; D gene: NA
CDR3 protein: CASSHEDRGNTEAFF; CDR3 DNA: TGCGCCAGCAGCCATGAGGACAGGGGGAACACTGAAGCTTTCTTT; J gene: TRBJ1-1; V gene: TRBV5-1; clone size: once; D gene: TRBD1
CDR3 protein: CATRLTGGAYGYTF; CDR3 DNA: TGTGCCACCCGACTTACAGGGGGCGCATACGGCTACACCTTC; J gene: TRBJ1-2; V gene: TRBV19; clone size: NA; D gene: TRBD1
CDR3 protein: CASSVGSGTDTQYF; CDR3 DNA: TGCGCCAGCAGCGTGGGGAGTGGCACAGATACGCAGTATTTT; J gene: TRBJ2-3; V gene: TRBV5-1; clone size: NA; D gene: NA
CDR3 protein: CASSPESTPGYGYTF; CDR3 DNA: TGTGCCAGCAGCCCGGAGTCTACCCCGGGGTATGGCTACACCTTC; J gene: TRBJ1-2; V gene: TRBV7-2; clone size: NA; D gene: NA